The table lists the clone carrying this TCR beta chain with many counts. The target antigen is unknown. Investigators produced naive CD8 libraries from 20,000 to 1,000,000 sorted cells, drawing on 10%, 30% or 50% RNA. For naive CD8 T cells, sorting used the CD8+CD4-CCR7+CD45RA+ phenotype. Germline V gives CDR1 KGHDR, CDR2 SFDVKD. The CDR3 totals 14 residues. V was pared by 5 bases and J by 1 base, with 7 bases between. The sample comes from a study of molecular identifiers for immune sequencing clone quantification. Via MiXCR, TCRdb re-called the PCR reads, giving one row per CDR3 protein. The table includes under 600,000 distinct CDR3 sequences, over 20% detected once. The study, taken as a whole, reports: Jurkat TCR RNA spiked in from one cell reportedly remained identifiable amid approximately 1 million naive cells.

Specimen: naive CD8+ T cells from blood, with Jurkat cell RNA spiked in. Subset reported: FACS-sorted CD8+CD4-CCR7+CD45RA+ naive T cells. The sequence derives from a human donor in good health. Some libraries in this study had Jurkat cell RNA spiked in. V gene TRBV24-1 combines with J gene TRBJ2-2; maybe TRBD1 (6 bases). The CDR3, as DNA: TGTGCCACCAGTGGGACAGTGAACACCGGGGAGCTGTTTTTT. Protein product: CATSGTVNTGELFF.